This T cell receptor beta chain was documented in a study of blood T cell repertoires in COVID-19. The trim removed 2 bases at V and 0 bases at J, leaving 8 bases unmatched. This CDR3 region has 17 residues. CDR1 and CDR2 from the germline V gene are SGHRS and YFSETQ. Data came from immunoSEQ multiplex PCR; TCRdb stores just in-frame clones and leaves some out. Of some 140,000 clones in the sample, about 90% are singletons; the top ten hold 0.45% to 0.65%. The origin of this receptor is a middle-aged man with acute or convalescent COVID-19. The chain employs TRBV5-1 and TRBJ2-1; 7 bases match TRBD1. The sequencing input was peripheral blood. The CDR3 DNA is TGCGCCAGCAGCTTCGGACAGGTCTCAGGCTCCTACAATGAGCAGTTCTTC. It yields the protein CASSFGQVSGSYNEQFF.